A single sample is the source of the 11 T cell receptor beta chains below, sequenced in a study of CD8 T cells in Susac syndrome. Random-hexamer reverse transcription was applied to roughly 0.5 to 1 ug RNA. From the immunoSEQ multiplex PCR reads, TCRdb called clonotypes with MiXCR, one entry per CDR3 protein. The table includes approximately 100,000 distinct CDR3 sequences, roughly 90% detected once. Sequencing used CD8+ T cells from PBMCs. The receptor set was obtained from a human donor in good health.

This clonotype showed up just once. V is TRBV3-1 and J is TRBJ1-6; 9 bases are a match to TRBD1. The junction had 10 bases not matched to a gene; V was cut back by 6 bases and J by 7 bases. Germline-derived CDR1 and CDR2 are LGHDT and YNNKEL (reference sequence). The CDR3 contains 16 residues. The CDR3 spells CASRTGTGTGNSPLHF. The CDR3 region has the DNA TGTGCCAGCAGAACAGGAACCGGGACAGGGAATTCACCCCTCCACTTT. Full variable domain (rest looked up from reference TRBV3-1 and TRBJ1-6): DTAVSQTPKYLVTQMGNDKSIKCEQNLGHDTMYWYKQDSKKFLKIMFSYNNKELIINETVPNRFSPKSPDKAHLNLHINSLELGDSAVYFCASRTGTGTGNSPLHFGNGTRLTVT.

The chain links TRBV10-3 to TRBJ1-3; the D is unclear. CDR3 length: 13 residues. Germline-derived CDR1 and CDR2 are ENHRY and SYGVKD. V gave up 6 bases and J gave up 1 base, with 7 bases separating them. CDR3 region: CAIRQLSGNTIYF. The CDR3 DNA reads TGTGCCATCAGACAGTTATCTGGAAACACCATATATTTT.

This clonotype was counted once. The chain combines TRBV6-2 or TRBV6-3 with TRBJ1-1, with D uncertain. There are 16 residues in the CDR3. The ends were cut back, 0 bases at V and 0 bases at J, with 11 bases in the middle. The V gene's germline CDR1 is MNHEY and CDR2 SVGEGT. Written as DNA, the CDR3 is TGTGCCAGCAGTTACTCCAATCGGGAGATGAACACTGAAGCTTTCTTT. It encodes CASSYSNREMNTEAFF.

The genes are TRBV30 and TRBJ1-1; D unclear. V lost 5 bases, J lost 2 bases, and 6 bases lay in between. The CDR3 runs to 11 residues. Germline V gives CDR1 GTSNPN, CDR2 SVGIG (reference sequence). The CDR3 DNA reads TGTGCCTGGGCTCTAAACACTGAAGCTTTCTTT. Translated, it gives CAWALNTEAFF.

Only a few counts were recorded for this clonotype. The chain links TRBV7-9 to TRBJ2-7; 7 bases map to TRBD2. Germline trimming cut 5 bases from V and 0 bases from J; bases unmatched to any gene: 19. Per the germline V gene, CDR1 is SEHNR and CDR2 is FQNEAQ (reference sequence). The CDR3 runs 19 residues. CDR3 DNA: TGTGCCAGCAGCCCATCCGTTTTTGGGAGGGGAATGGGCTCCTACGAGCAGTACTTC. This translates into CASSPSVFGRGMGSYEQYF.

The V and J genes are TRBV10-2 and TRBJ2-4; TRBD2 aligns across 7 bases. The CDR3 totals 12 residues. The V gene end was trimmed by 0 bases and the J gene end by 15 bases; junction bases not matched to a gene: 5. CDR1 is WSHSY, CDR2 SAAADI, per germline. This chain's CDR3 is CASSESGLVLYF. DNA of the CDR3: TGCGCCAGCAGTGAGTCTGGACTAGTTTTGTACTTC.

This rearrangement joins TRBV5-1 to TRBJ2-5, with D tentatively TRBD1 or TRBD2 (6 bases each). The CDR3 is 15 amino acids. Trimming removed 2 bases from V and 1 base from J, with 12 bases in between. CDR1 is SGHRS and CDR2 is YFSETQ in the germline V gene. CDR3 in DNA: TGCGCCAGCAGCTTTTCCACGGGGGCCCAAGAGACCCAGTACTTC. Its translation: CASSFSTGAQETQYF.

The CDR3 protein is CASSGTPAETQYF. For the CDR3, the DNA is TGTGCCAGCTCCGGGACTCCCGCGGAGACCCAGTACTTC. V usage is TRBV7-7 and J usage is TRBJ2-5; possibly TRBD2 for D (6 bases). Looked up from germline, CDR1 is SSHAT and CDR2 is FNYEAQ (reference sequence). Deletions cut 8 bases from V and 5 bases from J, with 15 bases between. The CDR3 sequence is 13 residues long. The complete variable domain, with remaining parts taken from reference TRBV7-7 and TRBJ2-5, reads GAGVSQSPRYKVTKRGQDVTLRCDPISSHATLYWYQQALGQGPEFLTYFNYEAQPDKSGLPSDRFSAERPEGSISTLTIQRTEQRDSAMYRCASSGTPAETQYFGPGTRLLVL.

This clonotype came up once. This chain uses TRBV20-1 with TRBJ1-3; D unresolved. CDR3 size: 15 residues. Germline-derived CDR1 and CDR2 are DFQATT and SNEGSKA (reference sequence). The germline V and J ends were trimmed by 1 base and 11 bases, with 21 bases remaining between them. CDR3 region: CSARGVRTFHDSIYF. The DNA for the CDR3 is TGCAGTGCTAGAGGGGTTCGGACGTTCCATGATTCCATATATTTT.

The gene calls are TRBV10-3 and TRBJ1-1; TRBD1 matches 10 bases. In germline, CDR1 is ENHRY, CDR2 SYGVKD. The CDR3 extends over 14 amino acids. V lost 6 bases to trimming and J lost 9 bases; unmatched junction nucleotides: 10. The CDR3 coding sequence is TGTGCCATCAGCTCCGGGACAGGGGCTCTGAAAGCTTTCTTT. This codes for CAISSGTGALKAFF.

The rearrangement links TRBV6-2 or TRBV6-3 to TRBJ1-1; perhaps TRBD1 as D (6 bases). Trimming stripped 5 bases from V and 7 bases from J, with 14 bases between. The CDR3 is made up of 13 amino acids. Germline V gene sequence: CDR1 MNHEY, CDR2 SVGEGT. In nucleotides, the CDR3 is TGTGCCAGCAGTGGGTACAGGGCTATTGAAGCTTTCTTT. Translating it yields CASSGYRAIEAFF.